The 14 T cell receptor beta chains below were found in one sample sequenced in a study of shared T cell receptors in the human thymus. Assay: immunoSEQ multiplex PCR; the TCRdb copy retains only in-frame clones and omits some. The data show approximately 580,000 clones, 75% to 85% seen once. This sample was shared with a second study, whose subject was human thymus T cells.

The sample was thymocytes. Receptors were obtained from a boy under two years old with a congenital heart defect.

V and J are TRBV10-3 and TRBJ1-2, with a tentative D call TRBD1 (5 bases). The ends were cut back, 7 bases at V and 2 bases at J, with 8 bases in the middle. The CDR3 extends over 12 amino acids. Germline-derived CDR1 and CDR2 are ENHRY and SYGVKD. The chain's CDR3 is CAITPGNYGYTF. In DNA, the CDR3 is TGTGCCATCACCCCAGGGAACTATGGCTACACCTTC.

This clone was counted only a few times. The J gene is TRBJ1-5, the V gene TRBV4-1; 10 positions match TRBD1. Germline V gene sequence: CDR1 MGHRA, CDR2 YSYEKL. V trimming: 4 bases; J trimming: 9 bases; junction bases outside the gene matches: 6. The CDR3 is 14 residues long. CDR3 in amino acids: CASSLVTGGRPQHF. As DNA, the CDR3 is TGCGCCAGCAGCCTAGTGACAGGGGGCAGGCCCCAGCATTTT.

This sequence joins TRBV28 and TRBJ2-3, with TRBD1 as a possible D gene (5 bases). The germline gives CDR1 MDHEN, CDR2 SYDVKM. Trimming cost V 5 bases and J 6 bases, with 9 bases left between them. The CDR3 runs to 12 residues. For the CDR3, the DNA is TGTGCCAGCAGTCAGGGTAAGGATACGCAGTATTTT. It translates to CASSQGKDTQYF. The entire variable domain, with the rest obtained from reference TRBV28 and TRBJ2-3, is as follows: DVKVTQSSRYLVKRTGEKVFLECVQDMDHENMFWYRQDPGLGLRLIYFSYDVKMKEKGDIPEGYSVSREKKERFSLILESASTNQTSMYLCASSQGKDTQYFGPGTRLTVL.

The chain links TRBV5-6 to TRBJ2-7; unclear D gene. CDR1 SGHDT and CDR2 YYEEEE come from the germline V gene. Deletions cut 9 bases from V and 2 bases from J, with 9 bases between. The CDR3 has 11 residues. The DNA for the CDR3 is TGTGCCAACCCACGGGCCTACGAGCAGTACTTC. This translates into CANPRAYEQYF.

The genes are TRBV2 and TRBJ2-7; D is possibly TRBD1 (5 bases). The germline V gene has CDR1 SNHLY and CDR2 FYNNEI. CDR3 length equals 13 residues. The V end was cut by 2 bases, the J end by 2 bases, with 7 bases between. CDR3 DNA sequence: TGTGCCAGCAGTGAAAGGGGCACCTACGAGCAGTACTTC. This gives the protein CASSERGTYEQYF.

The J gene is TRBJ1-2, the V gene TRBV7-2; a possible D gene is TRBD1 (5 bases). Germline V CDR1 and CDR2: SGHTA, FQGNSA. Trimming stripped 4 bases from V and 5 bases from J, with 20 bases between. The CDR3 has 16 residues. CDR3 in amino acids: CASSSWSTELVYGYTF. The CDR3 DNA reads TGTGCCAGCAGCTCGTGGTCGACAGAGTTGGTTTATGGCTACACCTTC.

This clone was counted between two and nine times. V gene TRBV29-1 combines with J gene TRBJ1-1; 9 nucleotides agree with TRBD1. The ends lost 4 bases at V and 6 bases at J; junction bases unmatched: 9. Germline lookup yields CDR1 SQVTM and CDR2 ANQGSEA. The CDR3 has 14 residues. The CDR3 protein is CSVVKGTGRAEAFF. The CDR3 nucleotides are TGCAGCGTTGTTAAAGGGACAGGGAGGGCTGAAGCTTTCTTT.

The chain is built from TRBV18 and TRBJ2-1; perhaps TRBD2 as D (6 bases). Per the germline V gene, CDR1 is KGHSH and CDR2 is LQKENI. The V and J ends lost 3 bases and 3 bases respectively, with 6 bases between them. The CDR3 loop spans 13 amino acids. The CDR3 sequence is CASSPGLYNEQFF. The CDR3 nucleotides are TGTGCCAGCTCACCGGGACTCTACAATGAGCAGTTCTTC.

This clone came up a few times. The chain links TRBV27 to TRBJ2-7, with 9 bases aligning to TRBD1. There are 17 residues in the CDR3. Germline lookup yields CDR1 MNHEY and CDR2 SMNVEV (reference sequence). V gave up 6 bases and J gave up 3 bases; unmatched junction bases: 15. The CDR3 sequence is CASSFRPGTGSLYEQYF. The DNA of the CDR3 is TGTGCCAGCAGCTTCCGCCCCGGGACAGGGTCCCTCTACGAGCAGTACTTC.

This clone was picked up one time. The V gene is TRBV5-3, the J gene TRBJ2-3; 13 bases are shared with TRBD2. TRBV5-3 belongs to the ORF category, with a function that is uncertain. V lost 1 base and J lost 1; bases outside the gene matches: 3. The CDR3 spans 17 residues. The CDR3 spells CARSLRTSGRGTDTQYF. The CDR3 DNA follows: TGTGCCAGAAGCTTGAGGACTAGCGGGAGAGGCACAGATACGCAGTATTTT.

The V gene is TRBV5-1, the J gene TRBJ2-4; D not resolved. Per germline, CDR1 SGHRS and CDR2 YFSETQ. The ends were cut back, 1 base at V and 1 base at J, with 9 bases in the middle. CDR3 length: 15 amino acids. This chain's CDR3 is CASSLPELAKNIQYF. CDR3 sequence (DNA): TGCGCCAGCAGCTTGCCCGAGTTGGCCAAAAACATTCAGTACTTC.

The chain carries TRBV5-5 and TRBJ1-5; unclear D gene. The CDR3 sequence is 14 residues long. Deletions cut 0 bases from V and 3 bases from J, with 7 bases between. CDR1 SGHKS and CDR2 YYEKEE come from the germline V gene (reference sequence). CDR3 loop: CASSLGDNNQPQHF. In DNA, the CDR3 is TGTGCCAGCAGCTTGGGTGACAACAATCAGCCCCAGCATTTT.

The chain has TRBV28 and TRBJ2-7; 7 nucleotides match TRBD2. V shed 4 bases and J 6 bases; nucleotides not matched to a gene: 18. There are 17 residues in the CDR3. Germline V CDR1 and CDR2: MDHEN, SYDVKM. In DNA form, the CDR3 reads TGTGCCAGCAGTTGTAGGGTAGCGGCGGGAGTGAGGGGCGAGCAGTACTTC. As protein: CASSCRVAAGVRGEQYF.

The genes are TRBV19 and TRBJ1-4; D gene unclear. Trimming cost V 3 bases and J 3 bases, with 11 bases left between them. The CDR3 sequence is 15 residues long. Germline-derived CDR1 and CDR2 are LNHDA and SQIVND (reference sequence). The CDR3 here is CASSMAPEANEKLFF. The CDR3 DNA reads TGTGCCAGTAGTATGGCCCCCGAAGCTAATGAAAAACTGTTTTTT.